A selection of T cell receptor beta chains follows, all from one sample in a study of radiation and T cells in renal cell carcinoma. Generated by immunoSEQ multiplex PCR, the TCRdb table keeps only in-frame clones and is missing some. The table records some 100,000 clones, about 79% of them present only once. The sample in question was blood, obtained from a patient whose treatment included radiotherapy and nephrectomy. These receptors all come from a man aged 60-69 years with renal cell carcinoma. The CDR3 runs from the conserved cysteine through the conserved F or W. A D gene is named only where the DNA matches it firmly. Only some rows state a clone size, as once, few, many or a class for expanded clones.

V	size	J	D	CDR3	DNA
TRBV19	NA	TRBJ2-5	TRBD2	CASKERGPQETQYF	TGTGCCAGCAAGGAGCGGGGACCTCAAGAGACCCAGTACTTC
TRBV4-1	NA	TRBJ2-1	TRBD2	CASSHYPSGRDYNEQFF	TGCGCCAGCAGCCACTATCCTAGCGGGAGAGACTACAATGAGCAGTTCTTC
TRBV6-1	once	TRBJ2-5	NA	CASRAQGLETQYF	TGTGCCAGCAGGGCCCAAGGGTTGGAGACCCAGTACTTC
TRBV14	NA	TRBJ1-1	NA	CASSHFEGGNTEAFF	TGTGCCAGCAGCCACTTCGAAGGAGGGAACACTGAAGCTTTCTTT
TRBV19	NA	TRBJ2-7	TRBD2	CASALRLAVTYEQYF	TGTGCCAGTGCACTTAGACTAGCGGTAACCTACGAGCAGTACTTC
TRBV2	once	TRBJ1-1	TRBD1	CASRDRRNTEAFF	TGTGCCAGCAGGGACAGGAGGAACACTGAAGCTTTCTTT
TRBV4-1	NA	TRBJ1-4	NA	CASSRLFHAGPNEKLFF	TGCGCCAGCAGCCGCTTGTTCCATGCAGGTCCTAATGAAAAACTGTTTTTT
TRBV5-1	NA	TRBJ1-2	NA	CASSLSSGVYGYTF	TGCGCCAGCAGCTTGAGCTCAGGGGTCTATGGCTACACCTTC
TRBV4-2	NA	TRBJ2-7	TRBD1	CASSQDKGRGLSPTIYEQYF	TGTGCCAGCAGCCAAGATAAGGGCAGGGGGCTATCCCCCACAATTTACGAGCAGTACTTC
TRBV27	NA	TRBJ2-1	NA	CASSSDRGQGSYNEQFF	TGTGCCAGCAGTTCCGATCGAGGTCAAGGCTCCTACAATGAGCAGTTCTTC
TRBV2	NA	TRBJ2-7	TRBD1	CASSESGGQRWATYEQYF	TGTGCCAGCAGTGAATCAGGGGGCCAAAGGTGGGCCACCTACGAGCAGTACTTC
TRBV7-7	NA	TRBJ2-2	TRBD1	CASSSDRAGELFF	TGTGCCAGCAGCTCGGACAGGGCCGGGGAGCTGTTTTTT
TRBV28	NA	TRBJ2-7	TRBD1	CASSQRQGTYEQYF	TGTGCCAGCAGTCAAAGACAGGGGACCTACGAGCAGTACTTC
TRBV19	NA	TRBJ1-2	NA	CASSGSPTGGYGYTF	TGTGCCAGTAGTGGAAGTCCGACAGGTGGCTATGGCTACACCTTC
TRBV27	few	TRBJ1-5	NA	CASRLTGNNQPQHF	TGTGCCAGCAGACTTACAGGGAACAATCAGCCCCAGCATTTT
TRBV6-5	once	TRBJ2-1	TRBD2	CASSYSAGGVNEQFF	TGTGCCAGCAGTTACTCAGCGGGAGGGGTCAATGAGCAGTTCTTC
TRBV6-1	NA	TRBJ2-1	NA	CASVLGYEQFF	TGTGCCAGCGTTTTGGGGTACGAGCAGTTCTTC
TRBV4-1	NA	TRBJ2-1	NA	CASSQDWGPYNEQFF	TGCGCCAGCAGCCAAGATTGGGGCCCTTACAATGAGCAGTTCTTC
TRBV29-1	NA	TRBJ2-7	NA	CSVMIYEQYF	TGCAGCGTTATGATCTACGAGCAGTACTTC
TRBV5-1	NA	TRBJ2-7	NA	CASSSAGTGLYEQYF	TGCGCCAGCAGTTCCGCCGGGACTGGGCTTTACGAGCAGTACTTC
TRBV28	NA	TRBJ1-5	NA	CASSTNEGRIQPQHF	TGTGCCAGCAGTACTAATGAAGGGAGGATTCAGCCCCAGCATTTT
TRBV10-2	NA	TRBJ1-1	NA	CASSASGNTEAFF	TGCGCCAGCAGTGCTTCCGGGAACACTGAAGCTTTCTTT
TRBV30	NA	TRBJ2-2	NA	CAWSGTREAGELFF	TGTGCCTGGAGCGGTACTAGAGAGGCCGGGGAGCTGTTTTTT
TRBV10-3	NA	TRBJ2-7	NA	CAISEGRETYEQYF	TGTGCCATCAGTGAAGGCAGGGAAACCTACGAGCAGTACTTC
TRBV5-1	NA	TRBJ2-2	TRBD1	CASSAGQGANTGELFF	TGCGCCAGCAGCGCGGGACAGGGGGCAAACACCGGGGAGCTGTTTTTT
TRBV6-1	NA	TRBJ2-3	NA	CASNLVADTQYF	TGTGCCAGCAACCTGGTTGCGGATACGCAGTATTTT
TRBV5-1	NA	TRBJ2-1	NA	CASSDQVDNEQFF	TGCGCCAGCAGCGACCAGGTCGACAATGAGCAGTTCTTC
TRBV6-1	NA	TRBJ1-4	TRBD1	CASRGTGAVNEKLFF	TGTGCCAGCAGGGGGACAGGGGCTGTTAATGAAAAACTGTTTTTT
TRBV27	NA	TRBJ2-5	TRBD2	CASKGLAESGAQYF	TGTGCCAGCAAGGGCCTAGCGGAGTCTGGGGCCCAGTACTTC
TRBV9	NA	TRBJ1-2	TRBD1	CASSRTEYPRGPPWDYGYTF	TGTGCCAGCAGCCGCACGGAGTATCCCAGGGGGCCGCCTTGGGACTATGGCTACACCTTC
TRBV5-1	NA	TRBJ2-7	TRBD1	CASTDRGRYEQYF	TGCGCCAGCACGGACAGGGGGCGATACGAGCAGTACTTC
TRBV21-1	NA	TRBJ1-5	NA	CASSNLGAGNQPQHF	TGTGCCAGCAGCAACCTCGGGGCCGGGAATCAGCCCCAGCATTTT
TRBV5-1	once	TRBJ2-1	TRBD2	CASSWTSGRSNEQFF	TGCGCCAGCAGCTGGACTAGCGGGAGGAGCAATGAGCAGTTCTTC
TRBV19	NA	TRBJ1-1	NA	CASSITRMNTEAFF	TGTGCCAGTAGTATAACCAGAATGAACACTGAAGCTTTCTTT
TRBV11-3	NA	TRBJ2-7	NA	CASSSGPSYEQYF	TGTGCCAGCAGCTCAGGGCCCTCCTACGAGCAGTACTTC
TRBV5-4	NA	TRBJ2-5	NA	CASSRRTAQETQYF	TGTGCCAGCAGCCGCAGGACAGCACAAGAGACCCAGTACTTC
TRBV5-1	once	TRBJ2-6	TRBD2	CASSLEGGAGANVLTF	TGCGCCAGCAGCTTGGAGGGAGGGGCCGGGGCCAACGTCCTGACTTTC
TRBV6-6	NA	TRBJ1-5	TRBD1	CASSYLGQGSNQPQHF	TGTGCCAGCAGTTACCTGGGACAGGGCAGCAATCAGCCCCAGCATTTT
TRBV5-8	NA	TRBJ1-1	NA	CASSLLLDGEAFF	TGTGCCAGCAGCTTGCTGTTGGACGGAGAAGCTTTCTTT
TRBV6-5	NA	TRBJ1-1	NA	CASSYTRNTEAFF	TGTGCCAGCAGTTACACCCGGAACACTGAAGCTTTCTTT
TRBV4-1	NA	TRBJ2-6	NA	CASSQEGGRNSGANVLTF	TGCGCCAGCAGCCAAGAGGGCGGCAGAAACTCTGGGGCCAACGTCCTGACTTTC
TRBV5-4	NA	TRBJ2-3	TRBD1	CASSWGWDRSTDTQYF	TGTGCCAGCAGCTGGGGGTGGGACAGAAGCACAGATACGCAGTATTTT
TRBV27	NA	TRBJ2-5	NA	CASSLKYQETQYF	TGTGCCAGCAGTTTAAAGTACCAAGAGACCCAGTACTTC
TRBV6-5	NA	TRBJ1-1	NA	CASSYGPWGNTEAFF	TGTGCCAGCAGTTACGGTCCATGGGGGAACACTGAAGCTTTCTTT
TRBV5-1	NA	TRBJ2-7	NA	CASSLSGASPYEQYF	TGCGCCAGCAGCTTGTCGGGCGCGTCCCCCTACGAGCAGTACTTC
TRBV9	NA	TRBJ2-3	NA	CASSVRQGGTDTQYF	TGTGCCAGCAGCGTAAGGCAGGGAGGCACAGATACGCAGTATTTT
TRBV6-1	NA	TRBJ1-5	NA	CASRDSFNQPQHF	TGTGCCAGCAGGGACAGTTTCAATCAGCCCCAGCATTTT
TRBV11-2	NA	TRBJ1-3	TRBD1	CASRTGGGNTIYF	TGTGCCAGCAGAACAGGGGGGGGAAACACCATATATTTT
TRBV19	NA	TRBJ2-1	TRBD2	CASSIRLAGNNEQFF	TGTGCCAGTAGTATACGACTAGCGGGCAACAATGAGCAGTTCTTC
TRBV9	NA	TRBJ2-1	TRBD1	CASSPLGRGQEYNEQFF	TGTGCCAGCAGCCCCCTGGGAAGGGGACAGGAATACAATGAGCAGTTCTTC
TRBV6-1	NA	TRBJ2-5	TRBD1	CASSGQGEMGETQYF	TGTGCCAGCAGTGGACAGGGTGAGATGGGGGAGACCCAGTACTTC
TRBV6-5	once	TRBJ2-3	TRBD2	CASTQTSGRTDTQYF	TGTGCCAGCACCCAGACTAGCGGACGCACAGATACGCAGTATTTT
TRBV6-4	NA	TRBJ1-3	NA	CASSDILPTQAGNTIYF	TGTGCCAGCAGTGACATACTCCCAACCCAGGCTGGAAACACCATATATTTT
TRBV29-1	NA	TRBJ2-1	NA	CSMRQSNEQFF	TGCAGCATGAGACAGTCTAATGAGCAGTTCTTC